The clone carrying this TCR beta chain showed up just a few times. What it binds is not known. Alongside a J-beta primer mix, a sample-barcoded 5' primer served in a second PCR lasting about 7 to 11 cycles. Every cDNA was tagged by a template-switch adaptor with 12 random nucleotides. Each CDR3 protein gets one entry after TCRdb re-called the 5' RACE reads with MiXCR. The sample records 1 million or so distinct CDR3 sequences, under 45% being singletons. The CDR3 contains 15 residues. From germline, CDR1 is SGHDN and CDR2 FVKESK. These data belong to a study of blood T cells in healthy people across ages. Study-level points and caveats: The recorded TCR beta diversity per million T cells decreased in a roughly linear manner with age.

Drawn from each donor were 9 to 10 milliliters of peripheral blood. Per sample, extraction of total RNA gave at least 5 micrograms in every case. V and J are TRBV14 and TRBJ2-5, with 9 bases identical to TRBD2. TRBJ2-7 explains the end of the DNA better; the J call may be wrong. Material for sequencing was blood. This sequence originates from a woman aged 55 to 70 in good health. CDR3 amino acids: CASSRASGTRREQYF. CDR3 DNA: TGTGCCAGCAGCCGAGCTAGCGGGACTCGACGCGAGCAGTACTTC.